This T cell receptor beta chain originates from a study of cytomegalovirus exposure and HLA in healthy donors. Study information: An earlier analysis found some 100 million unique TCR beta sequences from around 180 million T cells.

Researchers ran the PCR with 60 Vbeta and 13 Jbeta primers. Repertoires were generated with immunoSEQ multiplex PCR, while TCRdb's copy carries only in-frame clones and drops some. The profile covers fewer than 80,000 clones, with just under 75% appearing a single time and roughly 5% taken by the ten largest. This clone was observed a handful of times. Its antigen is unidentified. Germline is not matched at one junction end, which may reflect a read error. The germline V gene encodes CDR1 SQVTM and CDR2 ANQGSEA. This CDR3 is built from 12 residues. General study results and limits: Only CMV serostatus was available as immune exposure information.

The sequence was obtained from a woman under 40 in good health and CMV-seronegative. The sequenced sample consisted of PBMCs. The V and J genes are TRBV29-1 and TRBJ1-1; D is unclear. CDR3 sequence (DNA): TGCAGCGTTCAAGACGGGAACACTGAAGCTTTCTTT. Translating gives CSVQDGNTEAFF.